This T cell receptor beta chain was sequenced during a study of shared clonotypes between healthy human individuals. Here immunoSEQ multiplex PCR was the method, and the copy in TCRdb shows in-frame clones only, minus some. The sample includes 2 million to 2.5 million clones, roughly 95% of them seen just once. V was clipped by 4 bases and J by 6 bases, with 10 bases between them. The CDR3 runs 13 residues. From germline, CDR1 is SGHAT and CDR2 FQDESV (reference sequence). Sequenced material: naive CD4+ T cells sorted from blood. Described subset: CD45RA+ positively selected. The chain has TRBV11-1 and TRBJ1-5; D is uncertain. The sequence came from a man aged 18-30 years in good health. The CDR3 bases are TGTGCCAGCAGCTCCTCCCAGCTTCAGCCCCAGCATTTT. This encodes CASSSSQLQPQHF.